Shown below are 27 T cell receptor beta chains from a single sample sequenced in a study of regulatory T cells in long-lasting Graves disease. This sample's time point: persistent/refractory GD, antithyroid drugs over 5 years with positive TRAb. Researchers made the TCR library from RNA that was extracted from PBMCs. Construction of TCR beta libraries relied on iRepertoire HTBI primers and on Arm-PCR targeting CDR3 regions. TCRdb called the multiplex PCR reads again in MiXCR, with one record for every CDR3 protein. The sample lists approximately 350,000 distinct CDR3 sequences, more than 20% occurring once. The sample was peripheral blood mononuclear cells (PBMCs), taken when the disease was refractory, from a patient treated with antithyroid drugs. These receptor sequences come from a woman between 35 and 50 years old with Graves disease.

This clonotype has just one count. One junction end disagrees with the germline gene, perhaps due to a read error. The chain employs TRBV27 and TRBJ1-5; 11 bases match TRBD1. CDR1 is MNHEY, CDR2 SMNVEV, per germline (reference sequence). The CDR3 is 14 residues long. In DNA, the CDR3 is TGTGCCAGCAGTCCCGGGACAGGGGGTCAGCCCCGGCATTTT. Its protein is CASSPGTGGQPRHF.

The J gene is TRBJ1-1, the V gene TRBV13; D unclear. In germline, CDR1 is PRHDT, CDR2 FYEKMQ (reference sequence). The CDR3 runs to 14 residues. V was pared by 6 bases and J by 1 base, with 12 bases between. CDR3 loop: CASRAKGANTEAFF. CDR3 nucleotide sequence: TGTGCCAGCAGGGCGAAGGGTGCGAACACTGAAGCTTTCTTT.

V and J are TRBV10-2 and TRBJ2-7; D possibly corresponds to TRBD2 (7 bases). The CDR3 has 15 residues. Deletions cut 6 bases from V and 3 bases from J, with 18 bases between. CDR1 and CDR2 from the germline V gene are WSHSY and SAAADI. CDR3 coding DNA: TGCGCCAGCAGCACAGGGATGGGGGGGTACTACGAGCAGTACTTC. Protein sequence: CASSTGMGGYYEQYF.

Notes on this clonotype: One junction end disagrees with the germline gene, perhaps due to a read error. The chain carries TRBV7-2 and TRBJ2-7; 7 nucleotides match TRBD2. Germline V gene lookup returns CDR1 SGHTA and CDR2 FQGNSA. This CDR3 spans 13 amino acids. This CDR3 reads CASSPRGRAVTDF. For the CDR3, the DNA is TGTGCCAGCAGCCCACGGGGGAGGGCGGTCACAGACTTC.

This clonotype has only a few counts. The gene calls are TRBV14 and TRBJ2-7; perhaps TRBD1 as D (6 bases). V was trimmed by 0 bases and J by 10 bases, leaving 13 bases between them. CDR1 SGHDN and CDR2 FVKESK come from the germline V gene. The CDR3 spans 13 residues. The CDR3 is CASSQDLRGFQYF. The CDR3 bases are TGTGCCAGCAGCCAAGATCTCAGGGGATTCCAGTACTTC.

This clonotype was recorded a few times. V and J are TRBV19 and TRBJ1-1; D remains unclear. Germline V gives CDR1 LNHDA, CDR2 SQIVND (reference sequence). This CDR3 contains 16 residues. Trimming shortened V by 3 bases and J by 8 bases, and 22 bases separated the two germline ends. CDR3 region: CASSIAFSLSTGEAFF. The DNA of the CDR3 is TGTGCCAGTAGTATCGCCTTTTCGTTGTCGACGGGAGAAGCTTTCTTT.

Worth noting for this clonotype: This could be a read error, since a much larger clone is one nucleotide away. The final CDR3 position lacks the conserved phenylalanine or tryptophan, pointing to a likely read error. The chain uses TRBV12-3 or TRBV12-4 and TRBJ1-1; D unresolved. V lost 6 bases and J lost 0, with 11 bases in between. This CDR3 has 14 residues. The CDR3 sequence is CASRLIRLNTEAFI. The CDR3 bases are TGTGCCAGCAGGCTTATTCGGTTGAACACTGAAGCTTTCATT.

This clonotype was observed once. One base away lies a much larger clone, so this may be a sequencing read error. The chain uses TRBV28 and TRBJ2-2; tentative D call: TRBD2 (7 bases). From germline, CDR1 is MDHEN and CDR2 SYDVKM. This CDR3 comprises 14 residues. CDR3 in DNA: TGTGCCTGCAGTTCGGGACAAGCGGGAGGGGAGCTGTTTTTT. It translates to CACSSGQAGGELFF.

This chain joins TRBV7-9 and TRBJ2-2; weak D call: TRBD2 (5 bases). With 5 bases removed from V and 5 bases from J, the gap between germline ends came to 15 bases. This CDR3 has 15 residues. The germline V gene has CDR1 SEHNR and CDR2 FQNEAQ (reference sequence). Written as DNA, the CDR3 is TGTGCCAGCAGCACCCGGGATCCGTGGACCGGGGAGCTGTTTTTT. It encodes CASSTRDPWTGELFF.

This clonotype was seen at least ten times. The CDR3 DNA reads TGTGCCAGCTGGTCCTACGAGCAGTACTTC. This gives the protein CASWSYEQYF. V is TRBV6-1 and J is TRBJ2-7, with no clear D. Trimming stripped 8 bases from V and 1 base from J, with 3 bases between. The CDR3 covers 10 residues. The germline V gene encodes CDR1 MNHNS and CDR2 SASEGT.

This clonotype has more than one count but fewer than ten. The rearrangement uses TRBV20-1 and TRBJ1-2, with D possibly matching TRBD1 (6 bases). V lost 3 bases and J lost 7, with 9 bases in between. The CDR3 is 11 residues long. Germline values: CDR1 DFQATT, CDR2 SNEGSKA (reference sequence). The CDR3 DNA is TGCAGTGCTAGTCAGGGGTTTGGCTACACCTTC. Amino acid sequence: CSASQGFGYTF.

V usage is TRBV29-1 and J usage is TRBJ2-6; tentatively, D is TRBD1 (7 bases). The V and J ends lost 4 bases and 1 base respectively, with 11 bases between them. Germline CDR1 SQVTM, CDR2 ANQGSEA. This CDR3 contains 15 residues. The CDR3 coding sequence is TGCAGCGTTGCAGGGGGAGGTTCTGGGGCCAACGTCCTGACTTTC. Translation gives CSVAGGGSGANVLTF.

This clonotype came up a few times. DNA for the CDR3: TGTGCCAGCAAATTACAGGGCGGGAAACTGTTTTTT. This translates into CASKLQGGKLFF. The chain has TRBV6-1 and TRBJ1-4, with D perhaps TRBD1 (6 bases). V was clipped by 7 bases and J by 11 bases, with 14 bases between them. The V gene's germline CDR1 is MNHNS and CDR2 SASEGT. There are 12 residues in the CDR3.

A remark on this clonotype: The junction shows a germline mismatch at one end, possibly a read error. The chain links TRBV3-1 to TRBJ2-5; D is unresolved. From germline, CDR1 is LGHDT and CDR2 YNNKEL (reference sequence). This CDR3 comprises 13 residues. The CDR3 loop is CASSGVYGQTRYF. CDR3 sequence (DNA): TGTGCCAGCAGTGGCGTTTATGGGCAGACCCGGTACTTC.

The V gene is TRBV12-3 or TRBV12-4, the J gene TRBJ2-1; D may correspond to TRBD1 or TRBD2 (5 bases each). Trimming took off 3 bases at V and 8 bases at J, with 23 bases between the two ends. This CDR3 has 17 amino acids. CDR3 coding DNA: TGTGCCAGCAGTTTTAGTTTAGGTGGGGCTAGCAAACATGAGCAGTTCTTC. Amino acid sequence: CASSFSLGGASKHEQFF.

With regard to this clonotype: One base away lies a much larger clone, so this may be a sequencing read error. V gene TRBV11-2 combines with J gene TRBJ2-7, with 7 bases lining up with TRBD2. Germline CDR1 reads SGHAT; CDR2 reads FQNNGV. The CDR3 consists of 18 residues. CDR3 sequence: CASSSSGGGDGIPYEQHF. The CDR3 DNA reads as TGTGCCAGCAGCTCTTCGGGGGGAGGGGATGGCATCCCCTACGAGCAGCACTTC.

This rearrangement joins TRBV6-1 to TRBJ2-7, with D tentatively TRBD2 (6 bases). From germline, CDR1 is MNHNS and CDR2 SASEGT. The CDR3 contains 14 residues. Here the CDR3 reads CAAAGTVISYEQYF. The CDR3, as DNA: TGTGCTGCAGCCGGGACTGTGATATCCTACGAGCAGTACTTC.

There are many counts of this clonotype. The CDR3 DNA is TGTGCCAGCAGTTATCCTCGGGACCACACTGAAGCTTTCTTT. The encoded protein is CASSYPRDHTEAFF. The chain recombines TRBV6-5 with TRBJ1-1, with D tentatively TRBD1 (5 bases). The CDR3 loop spans 14 amino acids. Trimming shortened V by 3 bases and J by 3 bases, and 11 bases separated the two germline ends. CDR1 MNHEY and CDR2 SVGAGI come from the germline V gene.

This clonotype was seen a handful of times. The CDR3 sequence is CATSPERLAGNNEQFF. The CDR3 DNA reads as TGTGCCACCAGCCCCGAGAGACTAGCGGGAAACAATGAGCAGTTCTTC. This rearrangement joins TRBV15 to TRBJ2-1; 11 nucleotides line up with TRBD2. The length of the CDR3 is 16 residues. V lost 5 bases and J lost 5; bases outside the gene matches: 8. Germline assignment: CDR1 LNHNV and CDR2 YYDKDF (reference sequence).

This clonotype was seen repeatedly, ten times or more. The V call is TRBV28, the J call TRBJ1-1; D call uncertain. This CDR3 is 14 amino acids long. Trimming shortened V by 3 bases and J by 4 bases, and 12 bases separated the two germline ends. Germline CDR1 and CDR2: MDHEN and SYDVKM. The CDR3, as DNA: TGTGCCAGCAGTTTGGCAGGTTTGAGCACTGAAGCTTTCTTT. Encoded protein: CASSLAGLSTEAFF.

This clonotype has ten or more counts. The V call is TRBV20-1, the J call TRBJ1-1; D remains ambiguous. Trimming cost V 1 base and J 1 base, with 4 bases left between them. This CDR3 contains 12 residues. Germline CDR1 is DFQATT and CDR2 is SNEGSKA (reference sequence). CDR3 in amino acids: CSARVQNTEAFF. The CDR3 nucleotides read TGCAGTGCTAGAGTACAGAACACTGAAGCTTTCTTT.

This rearrangement joins TRBV6-4 to TRBJ2-6; no reliable D call. With 5 bases removed from V and 0 bases from J, the gap between germline ends came to 17 bases. The CDR3 loop spans 18 amino acids. Germline loops: CDR1 MRHNA, CDR2 SNTAGT. As DNA, the CDR3 is TGTGCCAGCAGTTACCTCGCGACGGCTGCCTCTGGGGCCAACGTCCTGACTTTC. Protein: CASSYLATAASGANVLTF.

This clonotype occurred many times. The chain joins TRBV11-2 to TRBJ1-1, with no clear D. Germline V CDR1 and CDR2: SGHAT, FQNNGV. This CDR3 is 14 amino acids long. V was clipped by 2 bases and J by 1 base, with 8 bases between them. DNA of the CDR3: TGTGCCAGCAGCTTACCGCGACAGAACACTGAAGCTTTCTTT. Protein product: CASSLPRQNTEAFF. Filled out from reference TRBV11-2 and TRBJ1-1, the complete variable domain reads EAGVAQSPRYKIIEKRQSVAFWCNPISGHATLYWYQQILGQGPKLLIQFQNNGVVDDSQLPKDRFSAERLKGVDSTLKIQPAKLEDSAVYLCASSLPRQNTEAFFGQGTRLTVV.

The chain uses TRBV6-1 and TRBJ2-7; 9 bases agree with TRBD1. The CDR3 loop spans 17 amino acids. Looked up from germline, CDR1 is MNHNS and CDR2 is SASEGT. V was pared by 6 bases and J by 2 bases, with 14 bases of the junction left unmatched. This CDR3 is CASSSPVGTGRPYEQYF. The CDR3 coding sequence is TGTGCCAGCAGCTCCCCAGTGGGGACAGGGAGACCCTACGAGCAGTACTTC.

This clonotype has a count of ten or more. This chain uses TRBV12-3 or TRBV12-4 with TRBJ2-2, with no clear D. Trimming shortened V by 3 bases and J by 3 bases, and 5 bases separated the two germline ends. This CDR3 spans 13 amino acids. The chain's CDR3 is CASSFIDTGELFF. The CDR3 DNA sequence: TGTGCCAGCAGTTTTATCGACACCGGGGAGCTGTTTTTT.

V and J are TRBV10-1 and TRBJ2-2; no clear D gene. CDR3 size: 14 residues. V dropped 2 bases and J dropped 2 bases, with 6 bases sitting between them. Germline V gene lookup returns CDR1 WNHNN and CDR2 SYGVQD (reference sequence). This chain's CDR3 is CASSERANTGELFF. DNA for the CDR3: TGCGCCAGCAGTGAGAGAGCCAACACCGGGGAGCTGTTTTTT.

The V call is TRBV10-3, the J call TRBJ2-2; tentative D call: TRBD1 (5 bases). V was shortened by 2 bases and J by 0 bases, with 10 bases between the two germline ends. The CDR3 runs to 16 residues. Germline-derived CDR1 and CDR2 are ENHRY and SYGVKD. The DNA of the CDR3 is TGTGCCATCAGTGAGAACAGGATTGCGAACACCGGGGAGCTGTTTTTT. It is translated as CAISENRIANTGELFF.